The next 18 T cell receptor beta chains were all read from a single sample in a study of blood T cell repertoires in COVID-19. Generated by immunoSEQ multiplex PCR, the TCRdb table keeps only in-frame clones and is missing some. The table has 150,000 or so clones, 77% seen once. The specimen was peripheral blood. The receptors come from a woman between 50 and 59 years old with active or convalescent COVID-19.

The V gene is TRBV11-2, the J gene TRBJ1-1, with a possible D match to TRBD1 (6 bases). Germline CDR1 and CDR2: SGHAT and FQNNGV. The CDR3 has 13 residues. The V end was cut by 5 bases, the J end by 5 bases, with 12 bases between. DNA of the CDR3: TGTGCCAGCAGCGAACAGGGAAGGACTGAAGCTTTCTTT. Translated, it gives CASSEQGRTEAFF.

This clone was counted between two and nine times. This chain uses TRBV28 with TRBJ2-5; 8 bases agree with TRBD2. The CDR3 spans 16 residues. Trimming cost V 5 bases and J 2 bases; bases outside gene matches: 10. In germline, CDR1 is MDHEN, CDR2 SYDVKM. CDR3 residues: CASSLSGRGAQETQYF. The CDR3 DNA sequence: TGTGCCAGCAGTCTAAGCGGGAGAGGGGCTCAAGAGACCCAGTACTTC.

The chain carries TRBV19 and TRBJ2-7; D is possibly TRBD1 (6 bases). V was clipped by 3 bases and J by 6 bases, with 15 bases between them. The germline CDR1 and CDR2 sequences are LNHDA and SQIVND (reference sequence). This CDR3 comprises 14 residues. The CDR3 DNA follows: TGTGCCAGTAGTATCGATTACAGGGATGGCGAGCAGTACTTC. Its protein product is CASSIDYRDGEQYF. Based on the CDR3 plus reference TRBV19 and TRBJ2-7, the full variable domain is DGGITQSPKYLFRKEGQNVTLSCEQNLNHDAMYWYRQDPGQGLRLIYYSQIVNDFQKGDIAEGYSVSREKKESFPLTVTSAQKNPTAFYLCASSIDYRDGEQYFGPGTRLTVT.

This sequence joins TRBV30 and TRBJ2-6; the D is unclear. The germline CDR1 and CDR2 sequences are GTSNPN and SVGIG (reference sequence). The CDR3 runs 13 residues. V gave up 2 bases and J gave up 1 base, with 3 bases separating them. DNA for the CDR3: TGTGCCTGGAGTCGTTCTGGGGCCAACGTCCTGACTTTC. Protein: CAWSRSGANVLTF.

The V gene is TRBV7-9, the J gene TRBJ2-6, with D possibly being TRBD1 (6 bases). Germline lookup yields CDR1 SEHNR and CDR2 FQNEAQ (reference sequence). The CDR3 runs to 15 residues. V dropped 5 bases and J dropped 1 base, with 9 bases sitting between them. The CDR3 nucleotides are TGTGCCAGCAGCCCAACAGGGTCTGGGGCCAACGTCCTGACTTTC. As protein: CASSPTGSGANVLTF.

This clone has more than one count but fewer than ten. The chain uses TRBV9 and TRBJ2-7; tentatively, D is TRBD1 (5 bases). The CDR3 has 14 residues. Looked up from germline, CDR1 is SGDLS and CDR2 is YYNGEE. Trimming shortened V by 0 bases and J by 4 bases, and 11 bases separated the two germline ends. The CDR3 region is CASSVAQGPYEQYF. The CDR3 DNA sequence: TGTGCCAGCAGCGTAGCCCAGGGTCCTTACGAGCAGTACTTC.

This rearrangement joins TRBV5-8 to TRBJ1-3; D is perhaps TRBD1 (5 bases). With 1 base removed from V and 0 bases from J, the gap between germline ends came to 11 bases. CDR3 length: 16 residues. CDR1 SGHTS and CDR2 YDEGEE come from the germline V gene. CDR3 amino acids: CASSLLEGISGNTIYF. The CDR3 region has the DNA TGTGCCAGCAGCTTGCTGGAGGGGATCTCTGGAAACACCATATATTTT.

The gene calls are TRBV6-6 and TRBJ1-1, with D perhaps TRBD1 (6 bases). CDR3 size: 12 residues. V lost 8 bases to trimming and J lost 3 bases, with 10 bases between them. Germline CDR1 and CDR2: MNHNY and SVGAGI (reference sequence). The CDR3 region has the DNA TGTGCCAGCGCTACAGGGTACACTGAAGCTTTCTTT. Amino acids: CASATGYTEAFF.

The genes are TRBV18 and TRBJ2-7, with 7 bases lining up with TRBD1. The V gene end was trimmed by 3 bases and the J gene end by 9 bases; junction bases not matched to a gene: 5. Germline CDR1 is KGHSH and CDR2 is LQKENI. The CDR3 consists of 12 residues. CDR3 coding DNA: TGTGCCAGCTCACCCGACAGGGAATGGCAGTACTTC. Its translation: CASSPDREWQYF.

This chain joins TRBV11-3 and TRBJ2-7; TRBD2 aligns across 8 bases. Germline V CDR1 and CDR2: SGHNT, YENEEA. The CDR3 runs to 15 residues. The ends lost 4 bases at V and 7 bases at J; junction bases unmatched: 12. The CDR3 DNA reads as TGTGCCAGCAGCTCGGGAGGGCCAGAGGTTAAGGAGCAGTACTTC. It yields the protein CASSSGGPEVKEQYF.

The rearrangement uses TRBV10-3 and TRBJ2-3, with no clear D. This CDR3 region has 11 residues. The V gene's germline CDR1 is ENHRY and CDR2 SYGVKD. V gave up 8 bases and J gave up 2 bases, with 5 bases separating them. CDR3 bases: TGTGCCATCGCGATCACAGATACGCAGTATTTT. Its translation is CAIAITDTQYF.

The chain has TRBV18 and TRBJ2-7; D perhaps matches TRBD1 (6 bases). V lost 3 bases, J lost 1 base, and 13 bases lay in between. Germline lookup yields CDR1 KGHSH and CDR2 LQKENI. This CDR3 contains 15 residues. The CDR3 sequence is CASSPQQGKSYEQYF. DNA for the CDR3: TGTGCCAGCTCACCTCAACAGGGTAAATCCTACGAGCAGTACTTC.

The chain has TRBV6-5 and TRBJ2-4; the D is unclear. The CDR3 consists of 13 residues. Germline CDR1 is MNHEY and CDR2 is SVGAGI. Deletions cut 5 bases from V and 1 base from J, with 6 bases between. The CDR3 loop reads CASSLLAKNIQYF. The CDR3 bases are TGTGCCAGCAGTCTCCTGGCCAAAAACATTCAGTACTTC.

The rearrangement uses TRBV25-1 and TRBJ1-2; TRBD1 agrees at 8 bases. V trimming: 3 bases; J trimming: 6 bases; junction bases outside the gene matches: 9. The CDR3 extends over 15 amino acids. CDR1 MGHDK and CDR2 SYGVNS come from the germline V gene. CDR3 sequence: CASSESVRGQDGYTF. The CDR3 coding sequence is TGTGCCAGCAGTGAGAGCGTCAGGGGGCAGGATGGCTACACCTTC.

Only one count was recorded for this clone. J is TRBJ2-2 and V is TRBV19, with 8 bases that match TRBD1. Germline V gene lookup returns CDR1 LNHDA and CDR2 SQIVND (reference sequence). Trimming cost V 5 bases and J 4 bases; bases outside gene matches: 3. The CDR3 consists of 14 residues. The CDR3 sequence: CASSQGAGTGELFF. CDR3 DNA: TGTGCCAGTAGTCAGGGGGCTGGCACCGGGGAGCTGTTTTTT.

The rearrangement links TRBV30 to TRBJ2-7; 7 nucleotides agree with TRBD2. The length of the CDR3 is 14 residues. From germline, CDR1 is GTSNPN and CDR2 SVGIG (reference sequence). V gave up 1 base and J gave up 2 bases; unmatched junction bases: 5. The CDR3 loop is CAWSAFSGPYEQYF. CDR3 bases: TGTGCCTGGAGTGCTTTTAGCGGGCCCTACGAGCAGTACTTC.

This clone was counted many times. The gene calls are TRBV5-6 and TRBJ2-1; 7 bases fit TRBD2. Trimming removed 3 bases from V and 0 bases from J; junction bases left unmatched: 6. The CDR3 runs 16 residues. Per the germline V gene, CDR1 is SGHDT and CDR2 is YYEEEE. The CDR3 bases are TGTGCCAGCAGCTCACAGCGGGAATACTCCTACAATGAGCAGTTCTTC. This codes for CASSSQREYSYNEQFF.

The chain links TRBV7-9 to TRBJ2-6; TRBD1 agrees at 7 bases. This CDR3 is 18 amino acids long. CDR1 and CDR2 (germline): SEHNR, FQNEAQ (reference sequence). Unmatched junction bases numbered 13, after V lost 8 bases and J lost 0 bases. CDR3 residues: CASRTTQGTGSGANVLTF. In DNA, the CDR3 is TGTGCCAGCCGTACCACACAGGGGACCGGCTCTGGGGCCAACGTCCTGACTTTC.